These 26 T cell receptor beta chains originate from one sample sequenced in a study of T cells in Graves' hyperthyroidism and ophthalmopathy. The investigators amplified TCR beta CDR3 regions from RNA transcripts. Researchers ran a first-round RT-PCR on the TCR CDR3 using the HTBI primer set. TCRdb reprocessed the multiplex PCR reads with MiXCR, giving one entry per CDR3 protein. Here the sample spans approximately 600,000 distinct CDR3 sequences, 12% to 15% being singletons. Sequenced: blood. The receptors were sampled from a woman younger than 30 with Graves' ophthalmopathy.

This clonotype was detected ten times or more. V is TRBV12-3 or TRBV12-4 and J is TRBJ2-5, with no clear D. Trimming cost V 6 bases and J 0 bases, with 11 bases left between them. The CDR3 loop spans 14 amino acids. The CDR3 protein is CASSRTPYQETQYF. The CDR3 nucleotides are TGTGCCAGCAGCAGGACCCCGTACCAAGAGACCCAGTACTTC.

This clonotype has only a few counts. The chain uses TRBV27 and TRBJ2-2, with TRBD1 identical over 9 bases. The V gene end was trimmed by 5 bases and the J gene end by 5 bases; junction bases not matched to a gene: 6. The CDR3 is 15 residues long. Germline CDR1 reads MNHEY; CDR2 reads SMNVEV (reference sequence). The CDR3 sequence: CASSLRTGETGELFF. Written as DNA, the CDR3 is TGTGCCAGCAGTCTCCGGACAGGGGAAACCGGGGAGCTGTTTTTT.

V usage is TRBV20-1 and J usage is TRBJ1-2; TRBD1 aligns across 10 bases. The junction had 2 bases not matched to a gene; V was cut back by 0 bases and J by 4 bases. Germline V gene data show CDR1 as DFQATT and CDR2 as SNEGSKA (reference sequence). This CDR3 contains 14 residues. The CDR3 loop is CSARDWDRGYGYTF. DNA for the CDR3: TGCAGTGCTAGAGATTGGGACAGGGGCTATGGCTACACCTTC.

This clonotype was observed a handful of times. The chain is built from TRBV13 and TRBJ2-1; possible D gene TRBD2, 6 bases. CDR3 length: 14 residues. Germline assignment: CDR1 PRHDT and CDR2 FYEKMQ (reference sequence). Trimming took 5 bases from V and 6 from J, leaving 14 bases between them. The CDR3 DNA follows: TGTGCCAGCAGCCCCCGGGACTTTTTCAATGAGCAGTTCTTC. Its protein is CASSPRDFFNEQFF.

This clonotype was seen at least ten times. The rearrangement uses TRBV7-3 and TRBJ2-5; no clear D. The V end lost 0 bases, the J end lost 4 bases, and 6 bases lay between the germline ends. The CDR3 extends over 13 amino acids. From germline, CDR1 is SGHTA and CDR2 FQGTGA. Here the CDR3 DNA reads TGTGCCAGCAGCTTAACGTCATCAGAGACCCAGTACTTC. This sequence encodes CASSLTSSETQYF. The full variable domain, its missing parts supplied by reference TRBV7-3 and TRBJ2-5, is GAGVSQTPSNKVTEKGKYVELRCDPISGHTALYWYRQSLGQGPEFLIYFQGTGAADDSGLPNDRFFAVRPEGSVSTLKIQRTERGDSAVYLCASSLTSSETQYFGPGTRLLVL.

This clonotype was seen ten or more times. This rearrangement joins TRBV27 to TRBJ2-3; no reliable D call. The CDR3 extends over 15 amino acids. V lost 0 bases and J lost 1, with 8 bases in between. CDR1 is MNHEY, CDR2 SMNVEV, per germline (reference sequence). CDR3 nucleotide sequence: TGTGCCAGCAGTTTATCGGCGGAACGCACAGATACGCAGTATTTT. It codes for CASSLSAERTDTQYF.

This clonotype has a count of ten or more. The chain uses TRBV7-9 and TRBJ1-1; D is perhaps TRBD1 (5 bases). V was pared by 5 bases and J by 3 bases, with 16 bases between. The CDR3 extends over 15 amino acids. Germline V gene data show CDR1 as SEHNR and CDR2 as FQNEAQ (reference sequence). The CDR3 is CASSGTGITDTEAFF. The CDR3 nucleotides read TGTGCCAGCAGCGGGACCGGGATCACGGACACTGAAGCTTTCTTT.

This clonotype was found many times. This rearrangement joins TRBV28 to TRBJ2-5, with TRBD2 matching 11 bases. With V trimmed by 7 bases and J by 5 bases, 15 bases remained unmatched. Germline CDR1 reads MDHEN; CDR2 reads SYDVKM. This CDR3 has 17 amino acids. The CDR3 nucleotides read TGTGCCAGCACCCCAGTGGTTAGCGGGAGGGCCAGGGAGACCCAGTACTTC. It is translated as CASTPVVSGRARETQYF.

This clonotype occurred many times. The chain couples TRBV20-1 to TRBJ2-7; D could derive from TRBD1 or TRBD2 (5 bases each). CDR1 DFQATT and CDR2 SNEGSKA come from the germline V gene (reference sequence). The CDR3 is made up of 13 amino acids. Trimming removed 5 bases from V and 4 bases from J, with 15 bases in between. The CDR3 DNA reads TGCAGTGCTTGGGACCGTCTGGGGTACGAGCAGTACTTC. This sequence encodes CSAWDRLGYEQYF.

The gene calls are TRBV13 and TRBJ1-2, with no clear D. Germline values: CDR1 PRHDT, CDR2 FYEKMQ (reference sequence). V lost 3 bases to trimming and J lost 4 bases, with 9 bases between them. CDR3 length: 13 amino acids. CDR3 region: CASSFNRAYGYTF. In DNA, the CDR3 is TGTGCCAGCAGCTTCAATAGGGCCTATGGCTACACCTTC. Looking up the rest from reference TRBV13 and TRBJ1-2 gives the full variable domain: AAGVIQSPRHLIKEKRETATLKCYPIPRHDTVYWYQQGPGQDPQFLISFYEKMQSDKGSIPDRFSAQQFSDYHSELNMSSLELGDSALYFCASSFNRAYGYTFGSGTRLTVV.

A word on this clonotype: A single base separates this from a much larger clone, so it may be a read error. The rearrangement joins TRBV27 to TRBJ2-3; TRBD2 aligns across 7 bases. This CDR3 spans 14 amino acids. The germline gives CDR1 MNHEY, CDR2 SMNVEV (reference sequence). The DNA of the CDR3 is TGTGCCAGCAAGAGTGGGAGGGGATCAGATACGCAGTGTTTT. This codes for CASKSGRGSDTQCF.

This clonotype has ten or more counts. The rearrangement joins TRBV28 to TRBJ1-3; 7 nucleotides agree with TRBD1. The J segment lost 0 bases and the V segment lost 4 bases, leaving 6 bases of the junction unmatched. CDR1 MDHEN and CDR2 SYDVKM come from the germline V gene. The CDR3 runs to 16 residues. The CDR3 here is CASSSDAGGSGNTIYF. The CDR3 DNA reads TGTGCCAGCAGTTCTGACGCAGGGGGCTCTGGAAACACCATATATTTT.

This clonotype has more than one count but fewer than ten. The rearrangement links TRBV6-1 to TRBJ1-4; D might be TRBD1 (5 bases). The CDR3 has 18 residues. The V gene lost 7 bases and the J gene lost 2 bases, with 23 bases spanning the gap. Germline V CDR1 and CDR2: MNHNS, SASEGT. CDR3 nucleotides: TGTGCCAGCACCCCGGGACGTGTCCCACCCGCGACTAATGAAAAACTGTTTTTT. Translation gives CASTPGRVPPATNEKLFF.

V and J are TRBV5-4 and TRBJ2-1, with 7 nucleotides matching TRBD2. The length of the CDR3 is 16 residues. The V gene's germline CDR1 is SGHNT and CDR2 YYREEE (reference sequence). The trim removed 0 bases at V and 3 bases at J, leaving 6 bases unmatched. The CDR3 is CASSLEASGIYNEQFF. The CDR3 DNA follows: TGTGCCAGCAGCTTGGAGGCTAGCGGAATCTACAATGAGCAGTTCTTC.

A few counts support this clonotype. This may arise from a read error, as a much more abundant clone is one base away. The chain carries TRBV20-1 and TRBJ1-5; TRBD1 matches at 9 bases. Germline CDR1 and CDR2: DFQATT and SNEGSKA (reference sequence). Unmatched junction bases numbered 12, after V lost 5 bases and J lost 7 bases. The length of the CDR3 is 15 residues. CDR3 residues: CSARPPDRGSQPQHF. In DNA, the CDR3 is TGCAGTGCTCGCCCTCCGGACAGGGGCAGCCAGCCCCAGCATTTT.

This clonotype was seen a few times. This chain uses TRBV27 with TRBJ1-5; 7 nucleotides agree with TRBD1. This CDR3 has 16 residues. V was clipped by 2 bases and J by 0 bases; unmatched bases: 4. Germline V lookup: CDR1 MNHEY, CDR2 SMNVEV (reference sequence). This CDR3 is CASSLGTAYSNQPQHF. CDR3 sequence (DNA): TGTGCCAGCAGTTTAGGGACAGCGTATAGCAATCAGCCCCAGCATTTT.

The rearrangement links TRBV30 to TRBJ2-2; D call uncertain. Trimming cost V 2 bases and J 2 bases, with 6 bases left between them. Germline-derived CDR1 and CDR2 are GTSNPN and SVGIG (reference sequence). The CDR3 is 13 residues long. In DNA, the CDR3 is TGTGCCTGGAGTAGGGCCAACACCGGGGAGCTGTTTTTT. Protein: CAWSRANTGELFF.

This clonotype was recorded at least ten times. V is TRBV7-9 and J is TRBJ2-3; D is undetermined. This CDR3 has 16 residues. V lost 8 bases and J lost 0, with 18 bases in between. From germline, CDR1 is SEHNR and CDR2 FQNEAQ (reference sequence). CDR3 nucleotides: TGTGCCAGCCTCTATGGGTGGCTACCAAGCACAGATACGCAGTATTTT. Its translation is CASLYGWLPSTDTQYF.

The chain joins TRBV4-1 to TRBJ2-7; 10 nucleotides agree with TRBD2. V shed 2 bases and J 3 bases; nucleotides not matched to a gene: 4. The CDR3 runs 15 residues. The germline gives CDR1 MGHRA, CDR2 YSYEKL. The CDR3 region is CASSQSRTSGYEQYF. The CDR3 coding sequence is TGCGCCAGCAGCCAATCTCGGACTAGCGGCTACGAGCAGTACTTC.

This chain joins TRBV7-2 and TRBJ2-1; 16 bases are a match to TRBD2. The CDR3 sequence is 17 residues long. In germline, CDR1 is SGHTA, CDR2 FQGNSA. V lost 3 bases and J lost 7; bases outside the gene matches: 6. Written as DNA, the CDR3 is TGTGCCAGCAGCTTTACGGGACTAGCGGGAGGGCCTAATGAGCAGTTCTTC. Translated, it gives CASSFTGLAGGPNEQFF.

The chain recombines TRBV4-1 with TRBJ2-3, with a weak D call TRBD2 (6 bases). Germline lookup yields CDR1 MGHRA and CDR2 YSYEKL. V lost 3 bases, J lost 2 bases, and 9 bases lay in between. The CDR3 consists of 14 residues. The CDR3 here is CASSHSGTTDTQYF. The CDR3 nucleotides read TGCGCCAGCAGCCATAGCGGTACCACAGATACGCAGTATTTT.

This chain links TRBV14 with TRBJ2-7; no reliable D call. V was clipped by 4 bases and J by 4 bases, with 11 bases between them. Germline V lookup: CDR1 SGHDN, CDR2 FVKESK. The CDR3 loop spans 13 amino acids. The CDR3 region is CASSLSEAYEQYF. CDR3 bases: TGTGCCAGCAGCCTAAGTGAGGCATACGAGCAGTACTTC.

In this sample, this clonotype turned up many times. The V and J genes are TRBV10-3 and TRBJ2-3, with TRBD1 identical over 10 bases. Germline assignment: CDR1 ENHRY and CDR2 SYGVKD. The J segment lost 4 bases and the V segment lost 6 bases, leaving 7 bases of the junction unmatched. CDR3 length equals 15 residues. In DNA, the CDR3 is TGTGCCATCAGCACAGGGACAGGGGTACCAGATACGCAGTATTTT. Protein sequence: CAISTGTGVPDTQYF.

Many counts were recorded for this clonotype. V gene TRBV24-1 combines with J gene TRBJ1-1, with D perhaps matching TRBD1 (6 bases). V was pared by 4 bases and J by 6 bases, with 8 bases between. Germline V gene lookup returns CDR1 KGHDR and CDR2 SFDVKD. The CDR3 length is 12 residues. The CDR3 is CATSEAGAEAFF. The CDR3 region has the DNA TGTGCCACCAGTGAGGCAGGGGCTGAAGCTTTCTTT.

This clonotype came up many times. The V call is TRBV5-7, the J call TRBJ1-2; D is undetermined. TRBV5-7 is an open reading frame, and its role is uncertain. The V end was cut by 8 bases, the J end by 1 base, with 15 bases between. The CDR3 is made up of 14 amino acids. CDR3 region: CASPPPVHNYGYTF. The CDR3, as DNA: TGTGCCAGTCCCCCCCCAGTTCATAACTATGGCTACACCTTC.

This clonotype came up many times. The chain joins TRBV12-3 or TRBV12-4 to TRBJ1-1; 8 nucleotides match TRBD1. Losses at the gene ends were 3 bases for V and 5 bases for J; bases not matched to a gene: 14. This CDR3 comprises 17 residues. The DNA of the CDR3 is TGTGCCAGCAGTTTTGAGGTATGGACAGGGTCGGGGACTGAAGCTTTCTTT. This translates into CASSFEVWTGSGTEAFF.